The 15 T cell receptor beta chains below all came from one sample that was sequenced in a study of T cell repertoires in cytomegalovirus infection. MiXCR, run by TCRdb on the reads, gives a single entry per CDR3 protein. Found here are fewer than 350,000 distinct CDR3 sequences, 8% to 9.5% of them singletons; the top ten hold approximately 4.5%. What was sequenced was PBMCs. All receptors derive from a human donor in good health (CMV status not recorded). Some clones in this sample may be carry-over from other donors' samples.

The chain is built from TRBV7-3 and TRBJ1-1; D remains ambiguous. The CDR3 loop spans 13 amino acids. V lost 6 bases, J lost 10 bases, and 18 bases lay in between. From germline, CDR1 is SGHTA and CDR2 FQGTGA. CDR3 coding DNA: TGTGCCAGCAGAATGACCGCTGGAGGTGTAGCTTTCTTT. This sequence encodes CASRMTAGGVAFF. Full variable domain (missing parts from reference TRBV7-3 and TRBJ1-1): GAGVSQTPSNKVTEKGKYVELRCDPISGHTALYWYRQSLGQGPEFLIYFQGTGAADDSGLPNDRFFAVRPEGSVSTLKIQRTERGDSAVYLCASRMTAGGVAFFGQGTRLTVV.

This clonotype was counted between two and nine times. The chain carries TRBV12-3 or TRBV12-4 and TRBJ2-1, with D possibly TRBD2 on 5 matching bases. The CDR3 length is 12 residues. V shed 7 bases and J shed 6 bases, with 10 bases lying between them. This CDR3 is CASKGGGNEQFF. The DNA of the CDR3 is TGTGCCAGCAAGGGCGGAGGCAATGAGCAGTTCTTC.

CDR3 coding DNA: TGTGCCAGCAGTCCCGGGACAGGGGTCCGCACGGAGCAGTATTTT. Its protein is CASSPGTGVRTEQYF. The chain couples TRBV12-3 or TRBV12-4 to TRBJ2-3, with 10 bases aligning to TRBD1. V trimming: 5 bases; J trimming: 11 bases; junction bases outside the gene matches: 13. CDR3 size: 15 residues.

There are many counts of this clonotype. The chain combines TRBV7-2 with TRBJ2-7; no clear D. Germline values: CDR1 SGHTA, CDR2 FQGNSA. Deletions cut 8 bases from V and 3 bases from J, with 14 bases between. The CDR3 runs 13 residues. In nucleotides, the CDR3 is TGTGCCAGCGGCGAAGGCCCTCACTACGAGCAGTACTTC. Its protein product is CASGEGPHYEQYF.

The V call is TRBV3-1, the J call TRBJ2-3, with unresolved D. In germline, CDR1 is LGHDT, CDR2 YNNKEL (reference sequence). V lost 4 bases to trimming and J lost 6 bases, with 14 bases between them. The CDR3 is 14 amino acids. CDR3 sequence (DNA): TGTGCCAGCAGCCCACACGCCATAGGGGATACGCAGTATTTT. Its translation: CASSPHAIGDTQYF.

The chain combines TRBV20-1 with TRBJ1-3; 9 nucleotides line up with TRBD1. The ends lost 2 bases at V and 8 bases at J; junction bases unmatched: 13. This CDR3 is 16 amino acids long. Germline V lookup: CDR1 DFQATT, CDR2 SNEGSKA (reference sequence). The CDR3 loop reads CSARRNTGGSQYTIYF. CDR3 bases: TGCAGTGCTAGAAGAAACACAGGGGGCTCGCAATACACCATATATTTT.

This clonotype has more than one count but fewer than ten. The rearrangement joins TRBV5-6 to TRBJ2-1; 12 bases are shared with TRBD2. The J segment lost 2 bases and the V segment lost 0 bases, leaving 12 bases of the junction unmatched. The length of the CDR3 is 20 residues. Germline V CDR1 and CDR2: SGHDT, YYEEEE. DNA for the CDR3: TGTGCCAGCAGCTTGGTAGCAGGGTTACTAGCGGGAGGAACCTACAATGAGCAGTTCTTC. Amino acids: CASSLVAGLLAGGTYNEQFF.

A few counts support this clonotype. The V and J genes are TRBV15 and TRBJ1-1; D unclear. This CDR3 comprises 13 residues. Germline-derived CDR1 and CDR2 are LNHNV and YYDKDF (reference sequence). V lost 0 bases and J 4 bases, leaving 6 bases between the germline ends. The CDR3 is CATSRDLSTEAFF. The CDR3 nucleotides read TGTGCCACCAGCAGAGATCTCTCCACTGAAGCTTTCTTT.

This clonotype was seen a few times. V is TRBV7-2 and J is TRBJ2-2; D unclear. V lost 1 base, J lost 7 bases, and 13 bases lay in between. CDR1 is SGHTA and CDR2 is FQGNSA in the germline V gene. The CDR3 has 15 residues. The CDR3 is CASSLGPQVLGELFF. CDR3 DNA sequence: TGTGCCAGCAGCTTAGGTCCCCAAGTTCTCGGGGAGCTGTTTTTT.

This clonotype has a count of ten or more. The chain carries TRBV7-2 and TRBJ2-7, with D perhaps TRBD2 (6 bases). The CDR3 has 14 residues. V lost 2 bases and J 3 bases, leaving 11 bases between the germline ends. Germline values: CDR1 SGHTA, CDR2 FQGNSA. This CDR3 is CASSLSGLFYEQYF. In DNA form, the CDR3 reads TGTGCCAGCAGCTTATCGGGACTTTTCTACGAGCAGTACTTC.

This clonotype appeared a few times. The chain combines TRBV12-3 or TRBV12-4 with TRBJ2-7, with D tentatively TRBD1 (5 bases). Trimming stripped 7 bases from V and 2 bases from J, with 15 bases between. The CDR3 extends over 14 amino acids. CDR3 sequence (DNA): TGTGCCAGCACCAACCTCCAGGGAACCTACGAGCAGTACTTC. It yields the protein CASTNLQGTYEQYF.

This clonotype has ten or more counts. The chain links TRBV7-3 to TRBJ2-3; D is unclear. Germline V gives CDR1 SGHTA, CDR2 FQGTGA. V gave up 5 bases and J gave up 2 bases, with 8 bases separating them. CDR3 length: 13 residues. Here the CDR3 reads CASSTSYTDTQYF. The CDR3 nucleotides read TGTGCCAGCAGCACCAGCTACACAGATACGCAGTATTTT.

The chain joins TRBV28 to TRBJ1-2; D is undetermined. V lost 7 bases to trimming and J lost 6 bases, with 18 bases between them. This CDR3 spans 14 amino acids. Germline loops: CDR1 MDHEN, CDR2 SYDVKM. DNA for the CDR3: TGTGCCAGCACCCATGTGACGGAGCCCCATGGCTACACCTTC. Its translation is CASTHVTEPHGYTF.

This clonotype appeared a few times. CDR3 loop: CASSYSIRASYNEQFF. CDR3 in DNA: TGTGCCAGCAGTTACTCGATCAGGGCCTCCTACAATGAGCAGTTCTTC. V usage is TRBV6-2 or TRBV6-3 and J usage is TRBJ2-1, with D maybe TRBD1 (5 bases). Trimming removed 0 bases at V and 0 bases at J, with 9 bases between. CDR1 MNHEY and CDR2 SVGEGT come from the germline V gene. There are 16 residues in the CDR3.

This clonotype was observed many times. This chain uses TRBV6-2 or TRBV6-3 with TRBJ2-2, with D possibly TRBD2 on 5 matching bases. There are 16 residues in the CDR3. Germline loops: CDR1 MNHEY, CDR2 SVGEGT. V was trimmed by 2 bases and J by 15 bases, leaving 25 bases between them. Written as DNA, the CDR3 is TGTGCCAGCAGTTACGCAGCCACTACAACCCTAGCTCCGATGTTTTTT. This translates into CASSYAATTTLAPMFF.